The 21 T cell receptor beta chains in this list originate from one sample, sequenced in a study of beta chain features in type 1 diabetes. Study results and caveats: Type 1 diabetes patients had moderately but significantly shorter TCRB CDR3s in all four CD4+ subsets.

No cognate antigen is known for these TCRs. Expressed TCRB transcripts got sequenced, as all isolated RNA was reverse transcribed. Sequencing was performed with immunoSEQ multiplex PCR; in TCRdb, only in-frame clones are kept and a portion is missing. The sample gives more than 95,000 clones, roughly 17% of which show up once; around 2.7% is in the top ten. Source material: central memory CD4+ T cells from blood. All receptors come from a man aged 18 to 29 with type 1 diabetes.

The V call is TRBV4-1, the J call TRBJ2-3; TRBD2 matches at 9 bases. Germline CDR1 and CDR2: MGHRA and YSYEKL. This CDR3 is 16 amino acids long. Trimming at V came to 1 base and at J to 4 bases, leaving 6 bases not matched to a gene. The CDR3 region is CASSQGVAGVPDTQYF. Here the CDR3 DNA reads TGCGCCAGCAGCCAAGGGGTAGCGGGAGTACCAGATACGCAGTATTTT.

This clone came up a few times. Here the CDR3 reads CASSHAGSSTDTQYF. The CDR3 DNA reads TGTGCCAGCAGTCACGCGGGGTCGAGCACAGATACGCAGTATTTT. J is TRBJ2-3 and V is TRBV7-3, with D perhaps matching TRBD2 (6 bases). The germline V gene has CDR1 SGHTA and CDR2 FQGTGA. Between the trimmed V and J ends, which lost 6 bases and 0 bases, there was a span of 13 bases. This CDR3 has 15 residues.

The chain uses TRBV7-9 and TRBJ2-7, with a weak D call TRBD2 (6 bases). The CDR3 has 11 amino acids. Looked up from germline, CDR1 is SEHNR and CDR2 is FQNEAQ (reference sequence). The ends were cut back, 8 bases at V and 5 bases at J, with 10 bases in the middle. This CDR3 is CASRRGDEQYF. CDR3 coding DNA: TGTGCCAGCCGGAGGGGAGACGAGCAGTACTTC.

This clone was counted only a few times. The V gene is TRBV10-3, the J gene TRBJ1-1, with 8 bases aligning to TRBD1. The germline CDR1 and CDR2 sequences are ENHRY and SYGVKD. The trim removed 8 bases at V and 0 bases at J, leaving 2 bases unmatched. This CDR3 comprises 13 residues. The CDR3 DNA follows: TGTGCCATCGGACAGGGTCTGAACACTGAAGCTTTCTTT. Protein product: CAIGQGLNTEAFF.

This clone showed up just a few times. The chain recombines TRBV10-3 with TRBJ2-2, with TRBD1 as a possible D gene (5 bases). Trimming took 6 bases from V and 2 from J, leaving 13 bases between them. The CDR3 consists of 15 residues. Germline V gives CDR1 ENHRY, CDR2 SYGVKD. The CDR3 bases are TGTGCCATCAGGGCGGACAACCCCAACACCGGGGAGCTGTTTTTT. Amino acids: CAIRADNPNTGELFF.

This clone was counted only a few times. This sequence joins TRBV9 and TRBJ2-6; D is unresolved. This CDR3 has 15 amino acids. Germline values: CDR1 SGDLS, CDR2 YYNGEE. The germline V and J ends were trimmed by 5 bases and 1 base, with 10 bases remaining between them. The CDR3, as DNA: TGTGCCAGCAGTTCCATGGGGTCTGGGGCCAACGTCCTGACTTTC. Encoded protein: CASSSMGSGANVLTF.

This clone was recorded at least ten times. The J gene is TRBJ1-4, the V gene TRBV7-9; D may be TRBD1 (5 bases). V lost 5 bases, J lost 7 bases, and 20 bases lay in between. The length of the CDR3 is 16 residues. Germline CDR1 is SEHNR and CDR2 is FQNEAQ (reference sequence). The CDR3 region has the DNA TGTGCCAGCAGCCCACCTGGGACCCTCCGGGGTGAAAAACTGTTTTTT. It encodes CASSPPGTLRGEKLFF.

This rearrangement joins TRBV6-1 to TRBJ1-1; TRBD1 is a possible D gene (5 bases). V was pared by 2 bases and J by 6 bases, with 10 bases between. From germline, CDR1 is MNHNS and CDR2 SASEGT. This CDR3 is built from 13 residues. The CDR3 spells CASSELGVSEAFF. DNA for the CDR3: TGTGCCAGCAGTGAATTAGGGGTTTCTGAAGCTTTCTTT.

The chain couples TRBV28 to TRBJ1-5; maybe TRBD1 (5 bases). The V gene's germline CDR1 is MDHEN and CDR2 SYDVKM. The CDR3 contains 16 residues. Deletions cut 6 bases from V and 2 bases from J, with 17 bases between. The CDR3 loop reads CASSLSPGRGNQPQHF. The CDR3 region has the DNA TGTGCCAGCAGCCTCTCCCCGGGACGGGGCAATCAGCCCCAGCATTTT. Together with reference TRBV28 and TRBJ1-5, the CDR3 gives the full variable domain: DVKVTQSSRYLVKRTGEKVFLECVQDMDHENMFWYRQDPGLGLRLIYFSYDVKMKEKGDIPEGYSVSREKKERFSLILESASTNQTSMYLCASSLSPGRGNQPQHFGDGTRLSIL.

The gene calls are TRBV29-1 and TRBJ1-1; D remains unclear. The CDR3 runs 11 residues. Germline values: CDR1 SQVTM, CDR2 ANQGSEA. The CDR3: CVKQWGTEAFF. In DNA, the CDR3 is TGCGTAAAGCAGTGGGGCACTGAAGCTTTCTTT. Variable domain in full (rest from reference TRBV29-1 and TRBJ1-1): SAVISQKPSRDICQRGTSLTIQCQVDSQVTMMFWYRQQPGQSLTLIATANQGSEATYESGFVIDKFPISRPNLTFSTLTVSNMSPEDSSIYLCVKQWGTEAFFGQGTRLTVV.

For the CDR3, the DNA is TGTGCCAGCAGTTATCGTAATGAGCAGTTCTTC. Amino acid sequence: CASSYRNEQFF. This chain uses TRBV6-5 with TRBJ2-1; no firm D call. The CDR3 totals 11 residues. Germline CDR1 and CDR2: MNHEY and SVGAGI. Deletions cut 3 bases from V and 7 bases from J, with 4 bases between.

J is TRBJ1-3 and V is TRBV9; no definite D call. V lost 2 bases, J lost 0 bases, and 12 bases lay in between. This CDR3 spans 16 amino acids. In germline, CDR1 is SGDLS, CDR2 YYNGEE. CDR3 amino acids: CASSVKPHGSGNTIYF. For the CDR3, the DNA is TGTGCCAGCAGCGTCAAGCCCCATGGCTCTGGAAACACCATATATTTT.

The V and J genes are TRBV30 and TRBJ1-1; no clear D. Germline CDR1 and CDR2: GTSNPN and SVGIG (reference sequence). V was clipped by 5 bases and J by 1 base, with 11 bases between them. The CDR3 is 13 residues long. The CDR3 DNA follows: TGTGCCTGGGGGAGAGGAGGGAACACTGAAGCTTTCTTT. It codes for CAWGRGGNTEAFF.

This clone has only a few counts. The chain carries TRBV21-1 and TRBJ2-3; the table's D call TRBD2 went unverified against the DNA. TRBV21-1 is a known pseudogene. The CDR3 is 16 residues long. The CDR3 DNA sequence: TGTGCCAGCAGCATAAAGTTATCCACTAGCACAGATACGCAGTATTTT. As protein: CASSIKLSTSTDTQYF.

V is TRBV7-3 and J is TRBJ2-7, with 8 bases matching TRBD1. Germline V lookup: CDR1 SGHTA, CDR2 FQGTGA. Trimming took 2 bases from V and 1 from J; bases not matched to a gene: 7. The CDR3 spans 16 residues. The CDR3 DNA sequence: TGTGCCAGCAGCTTAGGGCCAGGGGGCGCGTCCTACGAGCAGTACTTC. Its protein product is CASSLGPGGASYEQYF.

This clone was seen a handful of times. This CDR3 is CASSFGRNTEAFF. The CDR3 DNA follows: TGTGCCAGCAGCTTCGGGCGGAACACTGAAGCTTTCTTT. This chain connects TRBV7-6 to TRBJ1-1; no firm D call. V was shortened by 3 bases and J by 1 base, with 6 bases between the two germline ends. This CDR3 contains 13 residues. CDR1 and CDR2 from the germline V gene are SGHVS and FNYEAQ.

This clone was picked up a small number of times. DNA for the CDR3: TGTGCCAGCAGTGAAGTCGGGTTCATGAACACTGAAGCTTTCTTT. It yields the protein CASSEVGFMNTEAFF. The chain recombines TRBV2 with TRBJ1-1, with D uncertain. CDR3 length: 15 amino acids. Germline CDR1 reads SNHLY; CDR2 reads FYNNEI. V lost 1 base and J 0 bases, leaving 9 bases between the germline ends.

This clone occurred a few times. The J gene is TRBJ1-1, the V gene TRBV9; maybe TRBD1 (6 bases). The CDR3 runs 13 residues. Germline CDR1 and CDR2: SGDLS and YYNGEE. V was shortened by 3 bases and J by 8 bases, with 14 bases between the two germline ends. The CDR3 DNA sequence: TGTGCCAGCAGCGAAAGTCCGGGGGCCGAAGCTTTCTTT. Encoded protein: CASSESPGAEAFF.

This chain links TRBV2 with TRBJ1-5; no firm D call. V lost 2 bases to trimming and J lost 0 bases, with 11 bases between them. Germline CDR1 reads SNHLY; CDR2 reads FYNNEI. The CDR3 loop spans 16 amino acids. The CDR3 DNA sequence: TGTGCCAGCAGTGAAATAGCAGTGTATAGCAATCAGCCCCAGCATTTT. This codes for CASSEIAVYSNQPQHF.

The CDR3 DNA sequence: TGTGCCAGCAGTGAATCATGGGAGCGAAACACCGGGGAGCTGTTTTTT. Translating it yields CASSESWERNTGELFF. The gene calls are TRBV25-1 and TRBJ2-2; possibly TRBD2 for D (5 bases). The CDR3 runs to 16 residues. V shed 1 base and J shed 2 bases, with 11 bases lying between them. CDR1 is MGHDK and CDR2 is SYGVNS in the germline V gene.

V gene TRBV10-1 combines with J gene TRBJ2-7, with 7 bases lining up with TRBD1. The CDR3 is 15 amino acids. With 1 base clipped from V and 2 bases from J, the junction kept 5 bases outside the gene matches. Germline V CDR1 and CDR2: WNHNN, SYGVQD (reference sequence). The CDR3 loop is CASSEYRGSAYEQYF. CDR3 nucleotide sequence: TGCGCCAGCAGTGAGTACAGGGGATCAGCCTACGAGCAGTACTTC.